Listed below are T cell receptor beta chains from one sample, sequenced in a study of high-grade serous ovarian cancer treatment subgroups. The repertoire was sequenced with immunoSEQ multiplex PCR; TCRdb's copy has only in-frame clones and lacks some. The data contain about 4,800 clones, 78% of them seen just once; the ten biggest clones take up more than 7.5%. The sequenced sample consisted of tumor tissue. These receptor sequences come from a human donor with high-grade serous ovarian cancer. Each CDR3 is given with its conserved first and last residue. Some rows mark clone size as missing; the rest say once, few, many or name a class of expanded clone.

clone_size	v_call	cdr3_length	j_call	cdr3_aa
.	TRBV18	15	TRBJ2-3	CASSPPGGYTDTQYF
.	TRBV5-8	14	TRBJ2-7	CASSARRGPYEQYF
.	TRBV7-9	14	TRBJ2-7	CASSFPGATYEQYF
.	TRBV7-8	16	TRBJ2-3	CASSLEIGGGTDTQYF
.	TRBV14	16	TRBJ1-4	CASSQGVITTNEKLFF
few	TRBV27	18	TRBJ1-3	CASSSTGTGRSSGNTIYF
.	TRBV4-3	16	TRBJ2-6	CASSQVEGTGANVLTF
.	TRBV9	17	TRBJ2-6	CASSVALLPSGANVLTF
few	TRBV28	14	TRBJ1-5	CASRTGGSYQPQHF
.	TRBV11-2	14	TRBJ1-2	CASSQSEGLGGYTF
.	TRBV10-3	13	TRBJ1-1	CAISDWDRGQSFF
.	TRBV11-1	15	TRBJ2-7	CASSSRDRGNYEQYF
.	TRBV7-9	14	TRBJ1-2	CASSHTGTSYGYTF
.	TRBV25-1	15	TRBJ1-4	CASSEPTGPSEKLFF
.	TRBV5-1	14	TRBJ1-4	CASSLDHGNEKLFF
.	TRBV5-6	13	TRBJ2-4	CASSLADGVVQYF
medium-sized	TRBV5-1	17	TRBJ2-1	CASSLSRTSGGYNEQFF
.	TRBV5-5	15	TRBJ2-2	CASSLADSYTGELFF
.	TRBV18	15	TRBJ2-5	CASSPQGPLQETQYF
.	TRBV18	15	TRBJ1-4	CASSPGDTRGEKLFF
.	TRBV29-1	13	TRBJ1-1	CSVGSGTGGGAFF
.	TRBV9	16	TRBJ2-6	CASSVAPGLGANVLTF
.	TRBV5-6	14	TRBJ2-7	CASSGTGSAYEQYF
.	TRBV4-2	16	TRBJ1-3	CASSQPTGTGGNTIYF
.	TRBV6-6	16	TRBJ2-5	CASSTPTSGGGGTQYF
.	TRBV5-4	14	TRBJ2-2	CASRTGVNTGELFF
.	TRBV29-1	14	TRBJ2-1	CSVDGGGPYNEQFF
once	TRBV9	15	TRBJ1-4	CASSVAPVQGEKLFF
.	TRBV2	10	TRBJ1-4	CASTGEKLFF
once	TRBV15	20	TRBJ1-6	CATSRDWGDRKSSYNSPLHF
.	TRBV19	16	TRBJ2-3	CASSMTSGRSTDTQYF
.	TRBV5-1	14	TRBJ1-1	CASIESDVNTEAFF
once	TRBV6-4	13	TRBJ1-5	CASSDSRDQPQHF
.	TRBV19	14	TRBJ1-5	CASSIVSFNQPQHF
.	TRBV5-4	13	TRBJ1-1	CASSLMGAAEAFF
.	TRBV10-3	14	TRBJ2-1	CATRDARSYNEQFF
.	TRBV7-9	13	TRBJ2-1	CASSSQSKNEQFF
.	TRBV5-5	15	TRBJ1-5	CASSLTDYSNQPQHF
few	TRBV6-6	15	TRBJ1-5	CASRLTGHSNQPQHF
.	TRBV29-1	11	TRBJ2-5	CSVAGQETQYF